The clone carrying this T cell receptor beta chain was detected a few times. Its antigen remains unidentified. After removal of 6 bases from V and 2 bases from J, the junction contained 5 bases not matched to a gene. The germline V gene has CDR1 SGHAT and CDR2 FQDESV (reference sequence). The CDR3 extends over 14 amino acids. This sample is part of a study of T cells after posttransplantation cyclophosphamide. The study's findings and limits: Later post-transplant blood repertoires were often dominated by donor CD8+ memory clones.

Cyclophosphamide on days +3 and +4 followed busulfan-fludarabine conditioning and a marrow graft. Some clones are missing from TCRdb's copy, which holds only in-frame ones; the method was immunoSEQ multiplex PCR. The table shows 35,000 to 40,000 clones, with around 80% occurring only once. Here the sequenced sample was CD4+ T cells sorted from blood, taken 1,800 to 2,000 days after a stem cell transplant with posttransplant cyclophosphamide. The TCR originated in a female patient between 40 and 50 years old who received an allogeneic stem cell transplant from a related donor, was CMV-positive, and had no GVHD. Part of the T cell pool may stem from the graft donor. The chain has TRBV11-1 and TRBJ1-1; 8 bases match TRBD1. Here the CDR3 reads CASSMTGANTEAFF. The CDR3 coding sequence is TGTGCCAGCAGTATGACAGGGGCCAACACTGAAGCTTTCTTT.